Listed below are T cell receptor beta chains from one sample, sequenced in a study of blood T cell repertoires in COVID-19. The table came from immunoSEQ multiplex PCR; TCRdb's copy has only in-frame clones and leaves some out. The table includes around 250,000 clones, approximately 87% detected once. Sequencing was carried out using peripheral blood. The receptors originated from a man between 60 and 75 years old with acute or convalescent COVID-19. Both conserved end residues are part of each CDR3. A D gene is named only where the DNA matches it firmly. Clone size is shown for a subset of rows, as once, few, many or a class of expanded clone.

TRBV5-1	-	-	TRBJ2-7	CASKLERTSYEQYF	TGCGCCAGTAAGCTTGAGAGAACCTCCTACGAGCAGTACTTC
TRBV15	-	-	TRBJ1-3	CATSRDYDSSGNTIYF	TGTGCCACCAGCAGAGATTACGACAGCTCTGGAAACACCATATATTTT
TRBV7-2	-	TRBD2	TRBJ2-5	CASSLSGEETQYF	TGTGCCAGCAGCCTTAGCGGGGAAGAGACCCAGTACTTC
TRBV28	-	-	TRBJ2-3	CASGHRSTDTQYF	TGTGCCAGCGGACATAGGAGCACAGATACGCAGTATTTT
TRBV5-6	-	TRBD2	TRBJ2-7	CASISVKTTSGPYEQYF	TGTGCCAGCATAAGTGTTAAGACGACTAGCGGACCCTACGAGCAGTACTTC
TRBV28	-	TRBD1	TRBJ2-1	CASSLRGRDEQFF	TGTGCCAGCAGTTTAAGGGGGCGGGATGAGCAGTTCTTC
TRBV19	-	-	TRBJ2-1	CASSRQAYNEQFF	TGTGCCAGTAGCCGACAGGCCTACAATGAGCAGTTCTTC
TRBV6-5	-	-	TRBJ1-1	CASSYSGRREAFF	TGTGCCAGCAGTTACTCCGGGAGGAGGGAAGCTTTCTTT
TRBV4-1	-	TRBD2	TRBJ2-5	CASSQDGLAGVRETQYF	TGCGCCAGCAGCCAAGATGGGCTAGCGGGAGTACGAGAGACCCAGTACTTC
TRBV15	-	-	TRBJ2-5	CATSRDPGSQETQYF	TGTGCCACCAGCAGAGATCCAGGCTCTCAAGAGACCCAGTACTTC
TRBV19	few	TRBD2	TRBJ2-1	CATQRGLGSGEQFF	TGTGCCACTCAAAGGGGACTAGGGTCGGGGGAGCAGTTCTTC
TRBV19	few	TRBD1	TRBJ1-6	CASRPIDRGNSPLHF	TGTGCCAGTAGACCCATCGACAGGGGTAATTCACCCCTCCACTTT
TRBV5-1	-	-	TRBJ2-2	CASSLGRRTNTGELFF	TGCGCCAGCAGCTTGGGGCGCAGGACGAACACCGGGGAGCTGTTTTTT
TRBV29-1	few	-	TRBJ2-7	CSVEKGPYEQYF	TGCAGCGTTGAAAAGGGGCCTTACGAGCAGTACTTC
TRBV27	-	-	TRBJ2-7	CASSHMTGPSYEQYF	TGTGCCAGCAGTCACATGACAGGTCCGTCCTACGAGCAGTACTTC
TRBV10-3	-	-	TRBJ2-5	CAIKGDYQETQYF	TGTGCCATTAAAGGGGATTACCAAGAGACCCAGTACTTC
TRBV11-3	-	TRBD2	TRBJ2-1	CASRPTGTSGHSYNEQFF	TGTGCCAGCAGACCAACGGGGACTAGCGGGCACTCCTACAATGAGCAGTTCTTC
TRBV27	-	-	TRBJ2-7	CASSRGPGVAYEQYF	TGTGCCAGCAGTCGGGGCCCGGGAGTGGCCTACGAGCAGTACTTC
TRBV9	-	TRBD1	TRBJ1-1	CASSARDREATEAFF	TGTGCCAGCAGCGCAAGGGACAGGGAGGCCACTGAAGCTTTCTTT
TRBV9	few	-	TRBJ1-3	CASSVGQSSGNTIYF	TGTGCCAGCAGCGTAGGCCAGTCCTCTGGAAACACCATATATTTT
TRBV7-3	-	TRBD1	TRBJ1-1	CASSLTTGGSNGAFF	TGTGCCAGCAGCTTAACTACAGGGGGGAGTAACGGAGCTTTCTTT
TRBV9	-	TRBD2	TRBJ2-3	CASSVSPSGTSTDTQYF	TGTGCCAGCAGCGTATCCCCTAGCGGGACCAGCACAGATACGCAGTATTTT
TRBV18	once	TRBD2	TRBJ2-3	CASSPPGTSDNTDTQYF	TGTGCCAGCTCACCACCCGGGACTAGCGACAACACAGATACGCAGTATTTT
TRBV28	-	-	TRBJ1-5	CASVLGPDLGQPQHF	TGTGCCAGCGTTTTGGGCCCCGATTTGGGTCAGCCCCAGCATTTT
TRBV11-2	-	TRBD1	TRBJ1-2	CASSRGQGDGYTF	TGTGCCAGCAGTCGAGGACAGGGGGACGGCTACACCTTC
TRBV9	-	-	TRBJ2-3	CASSARSGDTQYF	TGTGCCAGCAGCGCCCGTTCGGGGGATACGCAGTATTTT
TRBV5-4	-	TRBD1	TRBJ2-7	CASSMDRDYEQYF	TGTGCCAGCAGCATGGACAGGGACTACGAGCAGTACTTC
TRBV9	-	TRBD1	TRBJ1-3	CASSATGQGLSGNTIYF	TGTGCCAGCAGCGCGACGGGACAGGGACTCTCTGGAAACACCATATATTTT
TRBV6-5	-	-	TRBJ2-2	CASSTETGLTGELFF	TGTGCCAGCAGTACCGAAACAGGGCTAACCGGGGAGCTGTTTTTT
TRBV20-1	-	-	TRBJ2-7	CSASVTEDYEQYF	TGCAGTGCTAGTGTCACAGAAGATTACGAGCAGTACTTC
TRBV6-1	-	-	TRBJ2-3	CASSDLSGISGELDTQYF	TGTGCCAGCAGTGACTTATCGGGTATTAGCGGCGAGCTGGATACGCAGTATTTT
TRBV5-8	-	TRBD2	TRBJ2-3	CASSPGLAGGPRGTDTQYF	TGTGCCAGCAGCCCGGGACTAGCGGGAGGGCCGAGAGGCACAGATACGCAGTATTTT
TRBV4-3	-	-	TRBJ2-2	CASSQEAYDTGELFF	TGCGCCAGCAGCCAAGAGGCTTACGACACCGGGGAGCTGTTTTTT
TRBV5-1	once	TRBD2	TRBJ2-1	CASSPKREFNDEQFF	TGCGCCAGCAGCCCCAAGCGGGAGTTCAACGATGAGCAGTTCTTC
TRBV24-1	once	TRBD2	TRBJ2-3	CATSGTSAITDTQYF	TGTGCCACCAGTGGCACTAGCGCGATCACAGATACGCAGTATTTT
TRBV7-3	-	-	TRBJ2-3	CASSKQMSTDTQYF	TGTGCCAGCAGCAAACAGATGAGCACAGATACGCAGTATTTT
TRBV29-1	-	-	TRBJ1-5	CSVLPDAASNQPQHF	TGCAGCGTACTACCCGACGCGGCTAGCAATCAGCCCCAGCATTTT
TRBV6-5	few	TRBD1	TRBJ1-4	CASSYGQGAEKLFF	TGTGCCAGCAGTTACGGGCAGGGGGCAGAAAAACTGTTTTTT
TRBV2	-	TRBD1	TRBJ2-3	CASSEVGQGADTQYF	TGTGCCAGCAGTGAAGTGGGACAGGGGGCAGATACGCAGTATTTT
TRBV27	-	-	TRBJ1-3	CASSLYAGSGNTIYF	TGTGCCAGCAGTTTATACGCAGGCTCTGGAAACACCATATATTTT
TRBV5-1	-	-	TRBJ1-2	CASSLEGVNDGYTF	TGCGCCAGCAGCCTGGAGGGGGTAAACGATGGCTACACCTTC
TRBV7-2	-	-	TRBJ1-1	CASSLTGRTEAFF	TGTGCCAGCAGCTTAACGGGGAGGACTGAAGCTTTCTTT